These 13 T cell receptor beta chains were sequenced from one sample in a study of neurological immune-mediated disorders. TCRdb independently ran MiXCR on the 5' RACE reads; one entry per CDR3 protein. The table lists some 65,000 distinct CDR3 sequences, under 5% of them singletons. The source material was PBMCs. The receptors come from a man aged 50 or older with multiple sclerosis.

This clonotype was counted ten times or more. The V gene is TRBV5-5, the J gene TRBJ1-2; 7 bases are a match to TRBD1. The CDR3 has 16 amino acids. Germline V lookup: CDR1 SGHKS, CDR2 YYEKEE (reference sequence). The junction had 11 bases not matched to a gene; V was cut back by 5 bases and J by 1 base. In DNA form, the CDR3 reads TGTGCCAGCAGACCCTCTAGGGACAGACATAACTATGGCTACACCTTC. This gives the protein CASRPSRDRHNYGYTF.

This clonotype came up many times. This sequence joins TRBV5-5 and TRBJ2-2; 7 bases are shared with TRBD1. Germline V gene sequence: CDR1 SGHKS, CDR2 YYEKEE (reference sequence). The ends lost 0 bases at V and 4 bases at J; junction bases unmatched: 6. CDR3 length: 16 amino acids. CDR3 protein: CASSLGTGYPTGELFF. In DNA form, the CDR3 reads TGTGCCAGCAGCTTGGGGACAGGATATCCCACCGGGGAGCTGTTTTTT.

This clonotype was detected many times. The gene calls are TRBV12-3 or TRBV12-4 and TRBJ2-1; 7 bases map to TRBD2. The J segment lost 2 bases and the V segment lost 0 bases, leaving 7 bases of the junction unmatched. The CDR3 contains 17 residues. Written as DNA, the CDR3 is TGTGCCAGCAGTTTAGCGTCTGGACTAGAAACCTACAATGAGCAGTTCTTC. Protein sequence: CASSLASGLETYNEQFF.

This clonotype has a count of ten or more. The rearrangement uses TRBV20-1 and TRBJ2-2, with 7 nucleotides matching TRBD2. V shed 3 bases and J 4 bases; nucleotides not matched to a gene: 5. The CDR3 has 14 amino acids. Germline CDR1 and CDR2: DFQATT and SNEGSKA (reference sequence). The CDR3 bases are TGCAGTGCTAGGATTGCTAGCGGCACCGGGGAGCTGTTTTTT. Translated, it gives CSARIASGTGELFF.

This clonotype appeared many times. This chain connects TRBV13 to TRBJ2-3; D gene unclear. Deletions cut 5 bases from V and 6 bases from J, with 9 bases between. Germline V lookup: CDR1 PRHDT, CDR2 FYEKMQ (reference sequence). The CDR3 is 12 residues long. The CDR3 reads CASSASSDTQYF. In DNA, the CDR3 is TGTGCCAGCAGCGCTAGTTCGGATACGCAGTATTTT.

This clonotype was counted ten times or more. The chain recombines TRBV20-1 with TRBJ1-5; 7 bases line up with TRBD1. V dropped 0 bases and J dropped 4; count of bases not matched to a gene: 12. CDR1 and CDR2 (germline): DFQATT, SNEGSKA (reference sequence). This CDR3 has 17 amino acids. The CDR3 loop is CSARDFKGAGRNQPQHF. CDR3 nucleotides: TGCAGTGCTAGAGATTTCAAGGGGGCGGGCAGAAATCAGCCCCAGCATTTT.

This clonotype was recorded at least ten times. The chain employs TRBV18 and TRBJ2-7, with no clear D. CDR1 and CDR2 from the germline V gene are KGHSH and LQKENI. V gave up 0 bases and J gave up 6 bases, with 15 bases separating them. The CDR3 is made up of 15 amino acids. The CDR3 here is CASSPPSQSLGEQYF. CDR3 nucleotide sequence: TGTGCCAGCTCACCACCTTCCCAATCCCTGGGCGAGCAGTACTTC.

This clonotype was recorded at least ten times. The gene calls are TRBV5-6 and TRBJ2-4; tentative D call: TRBD1 (7 bases). V shed 3 bases and J shed 6 bases, with 19 bases lying between them. The germline V gene encodes CDR1 SGHDT and CDR2 YYEEEE. The CDR3 is 16 residues long. This CDR3 is CASSSGTSRGSNIQYF. CDR3 in DNA: TGTGCCAGCAGCTCAGGGACTTCCAGGGGGTCAAACATTCAGTACTTC. The full variable domain, its missing parts supplied by reference TRBV5-6 and TRBJ2-4, is DAGVTQSPTHLIKTRGQQVTLRCSPKSGHDTVSWYQQALGQGPQFIFQYYEEEERQRGNFPDRFSGHQFPNYSSELNVNALLLGDSALYLCASSSGTSRGSNIQYFGAGTRLSVL.

Many counts were recorded for this clonotype. The chain employs TRBV4-1 and TRBJ1-4, with a tentative D call TRBD1 (5 bases). The V gene lost 0 bases and the J gene lost 12 bases, with 17 bases spanning the gap. Germline CDR1 is MGHRA and CDR2 is YSYEKL. The CDR3 spans 15 residues. The CDR3 region is CASSQDLGRGRELFF. The CDR3 DNA reads TGCGCCAGCAGCCAAGATTTGGGACGAGGAAGGGAACTGTTTTTT.

This clonotype was recorded at least ten times. V and J are TRBV5-1 and TRBJ1-5; D is undetermined. Trimming stripped 0 bases from V and 6 bases from J, with 10 bases between. The CDR3 extends over 14 amino acids. CDR1 and CDR2 (germline): SGHRS, YFSETQ. CDR3 sequence: CASSLEGGTQPQHF. CDR3 bases: TGCGCCAGCAGCTTGGAGGGTGGTACTCAGCCCCAGCATTTT.

Comment on this clonotype: A read error may produce the germline difference seen at one junction end. The V and J genes are TRBV20-1 and TRBJ1-5; weak D call: TRBD1 (6 bases). Germline CDR1 DFQATT, CDR2 SNEGSKA (reference sequence). The CDR3 consists of 15 residues. CDR3 loop: CSASQGGGRAQPQNF. CDR3 nucleotide sequence: TGCAGTGCTAGTCAAGGCGGGGGGCGCGCTCAGCCCCAGAATTTT.

This sequence joins TRBV7-2 and TRBJ2-4; D not certain. The ends were cut back, 2 bases at V and 0 bases at J, with 8 bases in the middle. The length of the CDR3 is 15 residues. Looked up from germline, CDR1 is SGHTA and CDR2 is FQGNSA. CDR3 region: CASSLSRLAKNIQYF. CDR3 sequence (DNA): TGTGCCAGCAGCTTATCTAGACTAGCCAAAAACATTCAGTACTTC.

This clonotype came up many times. The chain uses TRBV28 and TRBJ2-1; the match to TRBD2 covers 9 bases. The CDR3 has 16 amino acids. The V gene's germline CDR1 is MDHEN and CDR2 SYDVKM. With V trimmed by 1 base and J by 10 bases, 11 bases remained unmatched. The CDR3 spells CASSLFIAGASEEQFF. DNA for the CDR3: TGTGCCAGCAGTTTATTCATAGCGGGGGCCTCCGAGGAGCAGTTCTTC.